Each of the 24 T cell receptor beta chains below was sequenced from the same sample in a study of cytomegalovirus exposure and HLA in healthy donors (dated by TCRdb to about 2017). Libraries came from the immunoSEQ multiplex PCR assay. For the multiplex PCR, a mixture combining 60 forward primers for TCR Vbeta segments and 13 reverse primers for TCR Jbeta segments was used. The immuneACCESS repertoire file appears here via TCRdb, limited to in-frame rearrangements. These files lack a portion of the clones; in checked studies, under half of the deficit traces to unresolved V genes, and the cause of the others is not known. Here the sample has tens of thousands of clones; less than 85% occur a single time. The ten top clones hold 7.5% to 8.5% of the sample. Input material: PBMCs. These receptor sequences come from a man in his thirties or forties in good health and CMV-seropositive.

The V gene is TRBV27, the J gene TRBJ2-1; TRBD2 matches at 9 bases. Germline V gene sequence: CDR1 MNHEY, CDR2 SMNVEV (reference sequence). V trimming: 1 base; J trimming: 2 bases; junction bases outside the gene matches: 6. The CDR3 contains 17 residues. CDR3 sequence reads: CASSLFAPSGAYNEQFF. Written as DNA, the CDR3 is TGTGCCAGCAGTTTATTTGCCCCTAGCGGGGCCTACAATGAGCAGTTCTTC.

V is TRBV14 and J is TRBJ2-3, with D possibly being TRBD2 (6 bases). The CDR3 is 13 residues long. The ends were cut back, 4 bases at V and 3 bases at J, with 8 bases in the middle. CDR1 is SGHDN, CDR2 FVKESK, per germline. Here the CDR3 reads CASSRLGTDTQYF. In DNA form, the CDR3 reads TGTGCCAGCAGCCGACTAGGAACAGATACGCAGTATTTT.

The V call is TRBV30, the J call TRBJ2-2; TRBD1 matches at 8 bases. This CDR3 contains 14 residues. Germline loops: CDR1 GTSNPN, CDR2 SVGIG (reference sequence). After removal of 2 bases from V and 7 bases from J, the junction contained 6 bases not matched to a gene. This CDR3 is CAWSPTGVNGELFF. In nucleotides, the CDR3 is TGTGCCTGGAGTCCGACAGGGGTGAACGGGGAGCTGTTTTTT. The full variable domain, in which reference TRBV30 and TRBJ2-2 provide the parts outside the CDR3, is SQTIHQWPATLVQPVGSPLSLECTVEGTSNPNLYWYRQAAGRGLQLLFYSVGIGQISSEVPQNLSASRPQDRQFILSSKKLLLSDSGFYLCAWSPTGVNGELFFGEGSRLTVL.

The chain employs TRBV18 and TRBJ1-1; D gene uncertain. The CDR3 spans 16 residues. Trimming removed 0 bases from V and 0 bases from J, with 11 bases in between. Germline V gene lookup returns CDR1 KGHSH and CDR2 LQKENI. The CDR3 loop is CASSPPGSRLNTEAFF. In DNA form, the CDR3 reads TGTGCCAGCTCACCACCGGGCAGCAGACTGAACACTGAAGCTTTCTTT.

The chain employs TRBV9 and TRBJ2-3; 13 bases are a match to TRBD2. CDR3 length: 15 amino acids. Germline trimming cut 4 bases from V and 3 bases from J; bases unmatched to any gene: 2. Germline CDR1 SGDLS, CDR2 YYNGEE. The CDR3 nucleotides read TGTGCCAGCAGCACGGGACTAGCGGGGACAGATACGCAGTATTTT. Translating it yields CASSTGLAGTDTQYF. Full variable domain (outside the CDR3, taken from reference TRBV9 and TRBJ2-3): DSGVTQTPKHLITATGQRVTLRCSPRSGDLSVYWYQQSLDQGLQFLIQYYNGEERAKGNILERFSAQQFPDLHSELNLSSLELGDSALYFCASSTGLAGTDTQYFGPGTRLTVL.

V usage is TRBV4-1 and J usage is TRBJ2-1; 9 nucleotides align to TRBD2. J lost 3 bases, V lost 6 bases, and 3 bases had no gene match. The CDR3 is 14 residues long. Germline V gives CDR1 MGHRA, CDR2 YSYEKL. CDR3 sequence: CASSGTSFYNEQFF. CDR3 sequence (DNA): TGCGCCAGCAGTGGGACTAGCTTCTACAATGAGCAGTTCTTC.

This clone was seen more than once but under ten times. CDR3 amino acids: CASSLAGPNEKLFF. DNA for the CDR3: TGTGCCAGCAGCTTGGCAGGGCCTAATGAAAAACTGTTTTTT. The chain carries TRBV5-4 and TRBJ1-4; D is perhaps TRBD1 (5 bases). The germline CDR1 and CDR2 sequences are SGHNT and YYREEE (reference sequence). The CDR3 covers 14 residues. Trimming removed 0 bases from V and 3 bases from J, with 6 bases in between.

V is TRBV9 and J is TRBJ1-3; 10 bases are a match to TRBD1. Trimming removed 3 bases from V and 6 bases from J; junction bases left unmatched: 6. CDR1 is SGDLS and CDR2 is YYNGEE in the germline V gene. This CDR3 spans 15 amino acids. The CDR3 region is CASSAPGQGLNTIYF. CDR3 DNA: TGTGCCAGCAGCGCGCCGGGACAGGGGCTAAACACCATATATTTT.

V is TRBV16 and J is TRBJ2-7; TRBD1 is a possible D gene (5 bases). This CDR3 region has 15 residues. In germline, CDR1 is KGHSY, CDR2 FQNENV. V lost 3 bases and J lost 0, with 12 bases in between. The CDR3 sequence: CASSQGPTVSYEQYF. The DNA for the CDR3 is TGTGCCAGCAGCCAGGGGCCTACTGTCTCCTACGAGCAGTACTTC.

The chain couples TRBV4-2 to TRBJ1-1; 11 bases fit TRBD1. CDR1 and CDR2 (germline): LGHNA, YNFKEQ. Trimming removed 4 bases from V and 0 bases from J; junction bases left unmatched: 7. There are 17 residues in the CDR3. The DNA of the CDR3 is TGTGCCAGCAGCCCGACCTCGGACAGGGGGCTGAACACTGAAGCTTTCTTT. It translates to CASSPTSDRGLNTEAFF.

The chain carries TRBV10-3 and TRBJ2-5, with D perhaps TRBD1 (5 bases). This CDR3 has 15 residues. Per germline, CDR1 ENHRY and CDR2 SYGVKD. V shed 2 bases and J shed 2 bases, with 12 bases lying between them. The CDR3 bases are TGTGCCATCAGTGAGAGTGCAGGGCAGCAAGAGACCCAGTACTTC. Translation: CAISESAGQQETQYF.

The rearrangement joins TRBV11-2 to TRBJ2-3; 9 bases fit TRBD2. V was pared by 1 base and J by 5 bases, with 7 bases of the junction left unmatched. This CDR3 comprises 16 residues. The germline gives CDR1 SGHAT, CDR2 FQNNGV. CDR3 loop: CASSLGSKRGVDTQYF. CDR3 nucleotide sequence: TGTGCCAGCAGCTTAGGTAGCAAGCGGGGGGTAGATACGCAGTATTTT.

The chain recombines TRBV28 with TRBJ1-3; possibly TRBD1 for D (5 bases). From germline, CDR1 is MDHEN and CDR2 SYDVKM. Trimming removed 4 bases at V and 4 bases at J, with 14 bases between. This CDR3 has 15 amino acids. The CDR3 here is CASSSPRGTGNTIYF. CDR3 bases: TGTGCCAGCAGTTCTCCTAGGGGAACCGGAAACACCATATATTTT.

The V and J genes are TRBV29-1 and TRBJ1-1, with D perhaps TRBD1 (5 bases). The germline CDR1 and CDR2 sequences are SQVTM and ANQGSEA. This CDR3 spans 15 amino acids. Between the trimmed V and J ends, which lost 3 bases and 11 bases, there was a span of 25 bases. Here the CDR3 DNA reads TGCAGCGTTGATTGGCGGTTCATTGGAGGGGTTGGGGCTTTCTTT. It specifies CSVDWRFIGGVGAFF. The full variable domain, in which reference TRBV29-1 and TRBJ1-1 provide the parts outside the CDR3, is SAVISQKPSRDICQRGTSLTIQCQVDSQVTMMFWYRQQPGQSLTLIATANQGSEATYESGFVIDKFPISRPNLTFSTLTVSNMSPEDSSIYLCSVDWRFIGGVGAFFGQGTRLTVV.

The chain combines TRBV9 with TRBJ1-4; no clear D gene. The CDR3 spans 15 residues. Germline CDR1 and CDR2: SGDLS and YYNGEE. The V and J ends lost 4 bases and 0 bases respectively, with 10 bases between them. The CDR3 loop is CASSPDGATNEKLFF. The CDR3 DNA is TGTGCCAGCAGCCCCGACGGGGCAACTAATGAAAAACTGTTTTTT.

In the case of this clone: Other DNA sequences in the same sample also yield this CDR3. The chain is built from TRBV5-1 and TRBJ1-1; 9 bases agree with TRBD1. V shed 4 bases and J 3 bases; nucleotides not matched to a gene: 7. The length of the CDR3 is 15 residues. Germline assignment: CDR1 SGHRS and CDR2 YFSETQ. The DNA of the CDR3 is TGCGCCAGCAGCGAGACAGGGGGTGGGGACACTGAAGCTTTCTTT. This encodes CASSETGGGDTEAFF.

V and J are TRBV10-2 and TRBJ1-1, with D unclear. Trimming cost V 1 base and J 5 bases, with 8 bases left between them. From germline, CDR1 is WSHSY and CDR2 SAAADI. The CDR3 covers 13 residues. The CDR3: CASSELIGTEAFF. DNA for the CDR3: TGCGCCAGCAGTGAGTTAATCGGGACTGAAGCTTTCTTT.

This sequence joins TRBV10-3 and TRBJ2-7; TRBD2 might be the D (5 bases). The CDR3 length is 14 residues. Trimming took off 5 bases at V and 0 bases at J, with 11 bases between the two ends. In germline, CDR1 is ENHRY, CDR2 SYGVKD. CDR3 sequence: CAISPSAGSYEQYF. The CDR3 coding sequence is TGTGCCATCAGTCCCTCGGCGGGCTCCTACGAGCAGTACTTC.

This chain joins TRBV6-5 and TRBJ1-1; D not certain. CDR3 length: 13 residues. V lost 2 bases to trimming and J lost 5 bases, with 9 bases between them. From germline, CDR1 is MNHEY and CDR2 SVGAGI. Written as DNA, the CDR3 is TGTGCCAGCAGTTACCACAGAATTACTGAAGCTTTCTTT. Translating gives CASSYHRITEAFF.

The chain recombines TRBV2 with TRBJ2-1; tentative D call: TRBD1 (5 bases). CDR3 length: 13 amino acids. CDR1 and CDR2 from the germline V gene are SNHLY and FYNNEI. V shed 6 bases and J shed 9 bases, with 15 bases lying between them. The CDR3 nucleotides are TGTGCCAGCAGAGGGTTGACAGCCAGTGAGCAGTTCTTC. Amino acids: CASRGLTASEQFF. Combining the CDR3 with reference TRBV2 and TRBJ2-1 gives the whole variable domain EPEVTQTPSHQVTQMGQEVILRCVPISNHLYFYWYRQILGQKVEFLVSFYNNEISEKSEIFDDQFSVERPDGSNFTLKIRSTKLEDSAMYFCASRGLTASEQFFGPGTRLTVL.

The CDR3 DNA is TGTGCCAGTAGTATAGATTACTCGAACACTGAAGCTTTCTTT. It encodes CASSIDYSNTEAFF. The chain has TRBV19 and TRBJ1-1; D gene unclear. Trimming took off 0 bases at V and 1 base at J, with 6 bases between the two ends. This CDR3 has 14 residues. Germline loops: CDR1 LNHDA, CDR2 SQIVND (reference sequence).

The J gene is TRBJ1-5, the V gene TRBV19; 8 bases map to TRBD1. The CDR3 sequence is 16 residues long. Germline CDR1 LNHDA, CDR2 SQIVND (reference sequence). The V gene end was trimmed by 6 bases and the J gene end by 1 base; junction bases not matched to a gene: 8. The CDR3 coding sequence is TGTGCCAGTAGAAAACTCCGGACAGGGAGCAATCAGCCCCAGCATTTT. It translates to CASRKLRTGSNQPQHF. The full variable domain, its missing parts supplied by reference TRBV19 and TRBJ1-5, is DGGITQSPKYLFRKEGQNVTLSCEQNLNHDAMYWYRQDPGQGLRLIYYSQIVNDFQKGDIAEGYSVSREKKESFPLTVTSAQKNPTAFYLCASRKLRTGSNQPQHFGDGTRLSIL.

The V gene is TRBV9, the J gene TRBJ1-6, with a weak D call TRBD1 (5 bases). The CDR3 length is 14 residues. The germline V gene encodes CDR1 SGDLS and CDR2 YYNGEE. Trimming took off 3 bases at V and 9 bases at J, with 13 bases between the two ends. The CDR3 nucleotides are TGTGCCAGCAGCGCAGAGACAGAGAGTTCACCCCTCCACTTT. As protein: CASSAETESSPLHF.

This chain connects TRBV19 to TRBJ2-6; weak D call: TRBD1 (5 bases). This CDR3 spans 14 amino acids. With 10 bases removed from V and 1 base from J, the gap between germline ends came to 11 bases. Germline assignment: CDR1 LNHDA and CDR2 SQIVND (reference sequence). CDR3 bases: TGTGCCACGACCAGGGTTTCTGGGGCCAACGTCCTGACTTTC. This encodes CATTRVSGANVLTF.